Sequencing of this T cell receptor (beta chain) was carried out in a study of cytomegalovirus exposure and HLA in healthy donors (dated by TCRdb to between 2016 and 2019). Describing the broader study: An earlier analysis of roughly 630 of the donors reported approximately 300 Gb of sequence data and 117 million unique TCR beta sequences from roughly 180 million T cells. Because of strong linkage in the cohort, 5 or 6 DR-DQ haplotypes were treated as single units for association and clustering. In the later analysis, no new phenotypic data were used to find candidate immune exposures; instead, reliance was placed on TCR beta sequences and their occurrence across donors. The study combined high-throughput TCR immunosequencing, statistical association of individual TCRs with disease status, and machine learning to predict cytomegalovirus infection status. A later genetic analysis used genome-wide SNP genotypes for about 55% of the 666 donors, treating that subset as a discovery cohort. Among some 400 genotyped donors of the cohort, an average of about 240,000 unique TCR beta nucleotide sequences were sequenced per donor, roughly 18% of them non-productive. In a later analysis, previously published TCR beta repertoires from 550 to 750 donors were re-analyzed and high-resolution HLA genotyping was added so that TCR occurrence patterns could be studied. An earlier analysis of roughly 580 of the donors used high-throughput TCR beta sequencing to judge whether each TCR beta V gene segment behaved as functional or pseudogenic. Besides the first cohort of roughly 640 subjects, a separate validation cohort made up of 120 different subjects was used. Donor age, sex, ethnicity and CMV serostatus were compiled alongside the repertoire data. The T cell repertoires of 666 subjects were profiled by immunosequencing and related to cytomegalovirus serostatus. The number of typed donors differed by locus: roughly 629-640 for A, B, C, DRB1 and DQB1; 522 for DQA1; about 600 for DPA1; and 450 to 480 for DPB1. Every discovery cohort repertoire had been produced on one sequencing platform. Among the approximately 400 genotyped donors, around 81% belonged to the genetic ancestry cluster associated with self-reported Caucasian donors. An early release covering roughly 640 HLA-typed donors comprised approximately 290 gigabases of sequencing data and around 86 million unique TCR sequences. The aim of the study was to test whether cataloging public T cell receptors could identify signatures of past pathogen exposure. HLA typing covered class I and class II loci at four-digit resolution. What the study reported, not specific to this receptor: In a later genetic analysis, fewer N-insertions in productive TCRs were reported among donors in an Asian-associated ancestry cluster than the 666-donor mean. A further reported finding was that TCR beta sequences accurately predicted the HLA-A and HLA-B alleles for most subjects in the first cohort. A later genetic analysis associated a missense DCLRE1C variant with V-gene and J-gene trimming of TCR beta chains, and an independent cohort replicated the association. It was suggested by the authors that the approach could potentially be generalized to other disease states and immunological phenotypes. A cluster of highly shared sequence variants was judged likely to represent a technical artifact of the sequencing pipeline. The 87-base-pair reads could not distinguish some IMGT-functional V segments, including TRBV6-2 and TRBV6-3, so those segments were excluded. A later analysis reported that several top co-occurrence clusters appeared linked to parvovirus B19, influenza, CMV and Epstein-Barr virus. This cohort had only TCR beta chains sequenced, and the lack of alpha or paired-chain data limited which features could be detected. The study listed 164 TCR beta chains as associated with cytomegalovirus. Presence/absence analyses assumed roughly uniform sequencing depth across donors, an assumption that may not hold. Correlated functional status among segregating V segments might reflect linkage disequilibrium, but an unknown experimental factor could not be ruled out. In a later analysis, the rate of TCR association differed among HLA loci, with DRB1 alleles having the most associated TCRs and HLA-C alleles having the fewest. Because HLA typing was missing for some donors at each locus, association tests included only the typed subset. In a later analysis, around 17,000 TCR beta sequences were associated with specific HLA alleles at a false discovery rate of 0.05. According to a later analysis, most CMV-associated TCR beta chains appeared to be HLA-restricted, and the HLA associations seemed to be driven largely by CMV exposure. In a later analysis, HLA-associated TCR beta chains showed more clonal expansion and lower generation probabilities than non-associated chains that were equally common. Because counts were too low, seventeen rarely observed V segments, including chromosome 9 orphons, were excluded from the earlier analysis of 587 of the donors. Cytomegalovirus status was reported to be diagnosed by the classifier with high specificity and sensitivity in both the original and validation cohorts. Most TCR sequences were observed very rarely across donors, whereas some public TCRs were present in many individuals. Assigning TCR associations to individual alleles was difficult when HLA alleles, especially DR and DQ, strongly co-occurred. An earlier analysis of several hundred of the donors showed that most TCR beta V segments appeared in productive rearrangements either about 87% or about 30% of the time, which broadly matched IMGT annotations. Immune exposure information for the cohort was limited to CMV serostatus. In vitro tests confirmed that three of the cytomegalovirus-associated TCR beta chains recognize cytomegalovirus antigens.

The CDR3, from cysteine to phenylalanine, totals 12 residues. Here the CDR3 DNA is all that survives: 36 bases in frame from base 1. Deletion took 10 bases off V and 3 bases off J, with a span of 9 bases between the germline ends. Taken from the germline V gene, the CDR1 and CDR2 loops are MNHEY and SVGAGI. The cohort consisted of 650 to 850 healthy bone marrow donors. At the time of sampling, every cohort member was nominally healthy, though immune exposures that went unrecorded were likely present. The donor was CMV seropositive and belonged to the group of around 300 seropositive cohort members. Each donor provided a peripheral blood sample, and peripheral blood mononuclear cells were used for TCR beta sequencing. Genomic DNA extraction from the blood cell samples was performed with the Qiagen DNeasy Blood Extraction Kit. Library prep was done by the immunoSEQ multiplex PCR assay. For the multiplex PCR, a mixture combining 60 forward primers for TCR Vbeta segments and 13 reverse primers for TCR Jbeta segments was used. Amplification of the CDR3 region of rearranged TCR beta genes was performed with a multiplex PCR assay on genomic DNA. Amplified TCR beta libraries were sequenced as 87-base-pair reads on the Illumina HiSeq System. The authors processed their data as follows. In a later analysis, tens of millions of unique TCR beta chains were counted across the 650 to 750 repertoires, and about 10 million of these chains were shared by at least two donors. To remove PCR and sequencing errors, raw reads were error-corrected and collapsed into unique sequences using a nearest-neighbor algorithm that merged closely related sequences. CDR3 sequences were aligned to IMGT reference sequences to assign V, D and J gene segments. For a sequence to be retained, a match of at least six nucleotides to both a V gene segment and a J gene segment was required. A rearrangement counted as productive if the CDR3 had no stop codons and remained in frame with V and J, and every other rearrangement counted as non-productive. Following IMGT convention, CDR3 was defined as the stretch from the second conserved V-encoded cysteine up to the conserved J-encoded phenylalanine. The earlier analysis of about 610 of the donors excluded any sequence lacking an unambiguous match to a single V gene segment. An earlier analysis of 587 of the donors called V segments functional above 56.7% productive rearrangements and segregating when the between-donor standard deviation exceeded 5%. A statistical classification framework was built to diagnose cytomegalovirus status from the catalog of TCR beta chain sequences. A later analysis assigned V and J genes by comparing TCR nucleotide sequences with IMGT/GENE-DB human TR gene sequences. The TCRdist pipeline was used in a later analysis to assign CDR3 sequences and most-parsimonious VDJ recombination scenarios. In a later analysis, each TCR beta chain was defined by its CDR3 amino acid sequence together with its V-gene family, and reads without a unique V-gene family were excluded. In a later analysis, fewer than 600 highly shared, low-generation-probability nucleotide sequences were removed to address suspected cross-contamination and a sequencing artifact. For each public chain, a later analysis derived a clonal expansion index from normalized ranks of inferred template counts within each repertoire. In a later analysis, generation probabilities were computed using a VDJ recombination model fitted to out-of-frame rearrangements, and the results were checked against IGoR. In a later analysis, TCR-TCR, TCR-HLA and TCR-CMV co-occurrence was scored with hypergeometric tests, and a repertoire-size bias correction was applied to TCR pairs. False discovery rates were estimated in a later analysis by permuting HLA or CMV assignments 20 times. A later analysis grouped co-occurring TCRs with DBSCAN, adding TCRdist sequence similarity when clustering within HLA-allele-positive subsets. Repertoires with fewer than 30,000 or more than 120,000 public chains were left out of co-occurrence clustering, as were a handful of repertoires with anomalous nucleotide sharing. TCRdb retrieved this table from immuneACCESS and kept in-frame rearrangements only. Not all clones are present; in checked studies, unresolved V genes account for under half, and no reason is known for the remainder. V, J and clone size derive from that table, while D and trimming were established from the DNA sequence. This sample holds around 300,000 clones; roughly four fifths were observed only once. The ten most abundant clones make up 2% to 2.5% of the sample.

Note on this clone: What this receptor recognizes is not known. Base qualities are not at hand, and no much larger clone is one base apart.

Recombination joined TRBV6-5 with TRBJ2-2; TRBD1 might be the D gene, on 6 matching bases. The sequence came from a middle-aged woman in good health and CMV-seropositive. Sequencing was done on a sample of PBMCs. The DNA sequence is TGTGCCATCAGGGGCTACACCGGGGAGCTGTTTTTT. It is translated as CAIRGYTGELFF.